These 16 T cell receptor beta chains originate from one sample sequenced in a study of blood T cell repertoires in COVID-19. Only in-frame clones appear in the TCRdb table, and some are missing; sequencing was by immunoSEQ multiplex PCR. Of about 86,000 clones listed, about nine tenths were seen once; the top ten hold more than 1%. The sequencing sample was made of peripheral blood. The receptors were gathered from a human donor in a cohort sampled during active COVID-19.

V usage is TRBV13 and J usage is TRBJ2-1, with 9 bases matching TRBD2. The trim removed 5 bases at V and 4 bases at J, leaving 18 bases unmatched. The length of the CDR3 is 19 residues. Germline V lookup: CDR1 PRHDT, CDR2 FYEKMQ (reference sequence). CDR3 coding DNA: TGTGCCAGCAGCGACAAAGGGGCCACGGGACTAGCCGCTTACAATGAGCAGTTCTTC. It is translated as CASSDKGATGLAAYNEQFF.

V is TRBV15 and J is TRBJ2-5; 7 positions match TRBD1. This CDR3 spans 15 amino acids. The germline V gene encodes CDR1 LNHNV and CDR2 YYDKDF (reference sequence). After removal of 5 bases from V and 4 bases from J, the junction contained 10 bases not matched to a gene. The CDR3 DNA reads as TGTGCCACCAGCCCTGCTAGGGGGCCGGGAGAGACCCAGTACTTC. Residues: CATSPARGPGETQYF. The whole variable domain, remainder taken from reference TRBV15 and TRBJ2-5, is DAMVIQNPRYQVTQFGKPVTLSCSQTLNHNVMYWYQQKSSQAPKLLFHYYDKDFNNEADTPDNFQSRRPNTSFCFLDIRSPGLGDTAMYLCATSPARGPGETQYFGPGTRLLVL.

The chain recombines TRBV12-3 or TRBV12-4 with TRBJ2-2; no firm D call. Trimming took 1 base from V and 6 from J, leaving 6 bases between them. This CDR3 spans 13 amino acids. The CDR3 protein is CASSLVRAGELFF. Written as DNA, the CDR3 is TGTGCCAGCAGTTTAGTACGAGCCGGGGAGCTGTTTTTT.

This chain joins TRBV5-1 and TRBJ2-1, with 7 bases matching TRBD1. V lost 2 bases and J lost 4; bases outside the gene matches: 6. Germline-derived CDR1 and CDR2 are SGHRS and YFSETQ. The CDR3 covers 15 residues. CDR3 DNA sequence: TGCGCCAGCAGCTTAGGGACAGAAAGGTACAATGAGCAGTTCTTC. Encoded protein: CASSLGTERYNEQFF. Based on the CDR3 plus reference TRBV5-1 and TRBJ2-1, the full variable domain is KAGVTQTPRYLIKTRGQQVTLSCSPISGHRSVSWYQQTPGQGLQFLFEYFSETQRNKGNFPGRFSGRQFSNSRSEMNVSTLELGDSALYLCASSLGTERYNEQFFGPGTRLTVL.

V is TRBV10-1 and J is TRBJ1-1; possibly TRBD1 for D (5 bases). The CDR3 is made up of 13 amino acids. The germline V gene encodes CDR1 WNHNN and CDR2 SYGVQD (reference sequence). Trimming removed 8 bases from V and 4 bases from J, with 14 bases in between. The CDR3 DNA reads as TGCGCCAGCCGTCTTGGGGCGAGCACTGAAGCTTTCTTT. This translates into CASRLGASTEAFF.

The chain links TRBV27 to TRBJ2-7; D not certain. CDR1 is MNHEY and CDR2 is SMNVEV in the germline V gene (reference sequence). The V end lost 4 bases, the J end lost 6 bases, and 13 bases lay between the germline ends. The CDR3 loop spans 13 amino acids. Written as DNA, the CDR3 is TGTGCCAGCAGTTCCTTTTTTCCAGGCGAGCAGTACTTC. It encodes CASSSFFPGEQYF.

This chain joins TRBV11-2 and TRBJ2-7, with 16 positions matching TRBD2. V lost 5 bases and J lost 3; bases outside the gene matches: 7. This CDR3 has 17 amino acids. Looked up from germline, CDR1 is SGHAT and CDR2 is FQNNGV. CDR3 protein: CASSTGLAGGGHYEQYF. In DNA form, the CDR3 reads TGTGCCAGCAGCACGGGACTAGCGGGAGGGGGGCACTACGAGCAGTACTTC.

This chain's CDR3 is CASRLSFTSTDTQYF. As DNA, the CDR3 is TGTGCCAGCAGACTGTCATTCACTAGCACAGATACGCAGTATTTT. The V and J genes are TRBV6-5 and TRBJ2-3; no clear D gene. Germline CDR1 and CDR2: MNHEY and SVGAGI. The CDR3 contains 15 residues. The V and J ends lost 6 bases and 0 bases respectively, with 13 bases between them.

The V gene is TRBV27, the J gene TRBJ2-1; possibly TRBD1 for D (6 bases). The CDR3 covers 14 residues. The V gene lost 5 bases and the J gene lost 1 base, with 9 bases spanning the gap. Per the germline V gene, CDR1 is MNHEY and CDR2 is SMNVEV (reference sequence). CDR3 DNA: TGTGCCAGCAGTAGGGGGAATTCCTACAATGAGCAGTTCTTC. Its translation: CASSRGNSYNEQFF.

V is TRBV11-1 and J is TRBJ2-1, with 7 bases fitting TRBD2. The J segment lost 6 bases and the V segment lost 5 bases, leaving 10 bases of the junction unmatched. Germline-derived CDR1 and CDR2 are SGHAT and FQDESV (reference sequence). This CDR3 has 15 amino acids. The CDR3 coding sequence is TGTGCCAGCAGCCCTCGGACGGGAGGACCCAATGAGCAGTTCTTC. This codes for CASSPRTGGPNEQFF.

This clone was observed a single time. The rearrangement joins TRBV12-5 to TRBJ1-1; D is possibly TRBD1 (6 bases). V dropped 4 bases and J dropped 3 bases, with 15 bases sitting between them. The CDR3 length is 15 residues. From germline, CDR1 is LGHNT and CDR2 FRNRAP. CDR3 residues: CASGWLDRPYTEAFF. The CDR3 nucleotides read TGTGCTAGTGGTTGGCTAGACAGGCCCTACACTGAAGCTTTCTTT.

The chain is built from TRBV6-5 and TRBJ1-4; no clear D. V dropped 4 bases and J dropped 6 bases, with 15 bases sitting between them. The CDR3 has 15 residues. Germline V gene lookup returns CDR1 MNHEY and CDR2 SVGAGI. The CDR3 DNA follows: TGTGCCAGCAGTTCCCCCGGCGGGAGAGATGAAAAACTGTTTTTT. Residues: CASSSPGGRDEKLFF.

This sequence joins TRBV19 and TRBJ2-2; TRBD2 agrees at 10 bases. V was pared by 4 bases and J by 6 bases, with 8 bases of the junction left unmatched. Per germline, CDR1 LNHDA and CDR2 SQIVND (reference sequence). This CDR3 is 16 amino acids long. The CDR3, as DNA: TGTGCCAGTAGTACCCCGGGGCTAGCGGGAGCCGGGGAGCTGTTTTTT. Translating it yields CASSTPGLAGAGELFF. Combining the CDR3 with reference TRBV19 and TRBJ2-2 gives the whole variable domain DGGITQSPKYLFRKEGQNVTLSCEQNLNHDAMYWYRQDPGQGLRLIYYSQIVNDFQKGDIAEGYSVSREKKESFPLTVTSAQKNPTAFYLCASSTPGLAGAGELFFGEGSRLTVL.

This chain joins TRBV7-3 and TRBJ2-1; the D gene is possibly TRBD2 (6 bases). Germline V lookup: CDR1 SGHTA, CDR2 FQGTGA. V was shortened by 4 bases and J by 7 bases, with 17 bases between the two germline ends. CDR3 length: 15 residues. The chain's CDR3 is CASSSGGNIENEQFF. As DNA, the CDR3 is TGTGCCAGCAGCTCGGGCGGGAATATCGAGAATGAGCAGTTCTTC.

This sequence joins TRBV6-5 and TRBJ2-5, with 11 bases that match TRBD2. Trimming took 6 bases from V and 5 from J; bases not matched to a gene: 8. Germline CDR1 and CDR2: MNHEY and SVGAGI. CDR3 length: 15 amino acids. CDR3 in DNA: TGTGCCAGCAGCTTTAGCGGGAGGGGGGGGGAGACCCAGTACTTC. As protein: CASSFSGRGGETQYF.

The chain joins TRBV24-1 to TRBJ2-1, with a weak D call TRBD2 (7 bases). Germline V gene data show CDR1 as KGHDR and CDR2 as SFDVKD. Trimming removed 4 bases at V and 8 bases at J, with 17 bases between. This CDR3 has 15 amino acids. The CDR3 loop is CATSEEGTGRDEQFF. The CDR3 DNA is TGTGCCACCAGTGAGGAAGGAACAGGGAGGGATGAGCAGTTCTTC.